A selection of T cell receptor beta chains follows, all from one sample in a study of cytomegalovirus exposure and HLA in healthy donors. Using immunoSEQ multiplex PCR, the repertoire was profiled, and TCRdb retains in-frame clones only, with some absent. The sample carries fewer than 90,000 clones, around 94% recorded once. The specimen was PBMCs. Every receptor here comes from a woman aged 18-35 years in good health and CMV-seropositive. Each CDR3 is given with its conserved first and last residue. The listing skips clone size in some rows; elsewhere it reads once, few, many or a size class.

j_gene	v_gene	abundance	CDR3aa
TRBJ2-7	TRBV9	few	CATAKGQGNYEQYF
TRBJ1-1	TRBV18	few	CASSLNAAQNTEAFF
TRBJ2-1	TRBV11-3	NA	CASSFRLAGKNEQFF
TRBJ1-3	TRBV10-3	NA	CAISGLEQGFSGNTIYF
TRBJ2-7	TRBV25-1	NA	CASSQVGTPYEQYF
TRBJ2-1	TRBV7-9	NA	CAGRAGAYNEQFF
TRBJ2-3	TRBV9	NA	CASSTRTSGMGDTQYF
TRBJ2-5	TRBV5-1	once	CASSFVGQAETQYF
TRBJ2-1	TRBV28	NA	CASRGSGVSEEQFF
TRBJ2-1	TRBV4-2	NA	CASSQPRSGQRHEQFF
TRBJ2-3	TRBV4-3	NA	CASSQGTRTDTQYF
TRBJ2-3	TRBV18	NA	CASSPGLDTDTQYF
TRBJ1-5	TRBV28	NA	CASLRGSNQPQHF
TRBJ1-1	TRBV7-2	once	CASSLEGVRPEAFF
TRBJ1-2	TRBV6-5	NA	CASSYGQGARGYTF
TRBJ2-5	TRBV23-1	NA	CASSQSKGRGETQYF
TRBJ1-5	TRBV14	NA	CASSQDYGQPQHF
TRBJ2-1	TRBV19	NA	CASSIRDSYNEQFF
TRBJ2-1	TRBV7-3	NA	CASSSASGRGYNEQFF
TRBJ2-7	TRBV7-2	NA	CASSPPGAEYEQYF
TRBJ1-5	TRBV7-9	NA	CASSHPGEINQPQHF
TRBJ1-6	TRBV6-1	NA	CASERGPVNSPLHF
TRBJ1-2	TRBV6-1	NA	CASSEGTGGWFDYGYTF
TRBJ1-4	TRBV27	NA	CARPEGWGKLFF
TRBJ1-1	TRBV6-5	NA	CASSTGRNTEAFF
TRBJ2-7	TRBV5-6	NA	CASNERDAYEQYF
TRBJ2-7	TRBV6-1	NA	CASRTYSYEQYF
TRBJ2-2	TRBV4-3	NA	CASSQDRLATGELFF
TRBJ1-2	TRBV7-9	NA	CASSLGGRAAGYTF
TRBJ1-1	TRBV28	NA	CASRKTGRGGEAFF
TRBJ1-6	TRBV5-1	NA	CASSSGTAESSYNSPLHF
TRBJ2-2	TRBV9	NA	CASSVAWRGEWTGELFF
TRBJ2-3	TRBV4-3	NA	CASSQEGTASYTDTQYF
TRBJ2-3	TRBV20-1	NA	CSARAADTQYF
TRBJ2-1	TRBV4-3	NA	CASSQGLAGNYNEQFF
TRBJ2-1	TRBV21-1	NA	CASSIRHADDRHFEQFF
TRBJ2-5	TRBV7-9	NA	CASSSPLGTGQETQYF
TRBJ1-2	TRBV7-9	NA	CASSTPTGSYGYTF
TRBJ2-7	TRBV6-5	NA	CASSYSGTGDHEQYF
TRBJ1-6	TRBV5-4	NA	CAGGSGLNSPLHF
TRBJ1-1	TRBV19	NA	CASSISYRVGTEAFF
TRBJ1-2	TRBV15	NA	CATSSPWAAESPNYGYTF
TRBJ1-2	TRBV25-1	NA	CASGWGGDGNYGYTF
TRBJ2-1	TRBV30	NA	CAGRGNTYNEQFF
TRBJ1-2	TRBV9	few	CASSVEDWGYTF
TRBJ1-5	TRBV14	NA	CASSQEESGGRNQPQHF
TRBJ2-1	TRBV6-5	NA	CASSYTRQPNEQFF
TRBJ1-4	TRBV28	NA	CASSNQGARGEKLFF